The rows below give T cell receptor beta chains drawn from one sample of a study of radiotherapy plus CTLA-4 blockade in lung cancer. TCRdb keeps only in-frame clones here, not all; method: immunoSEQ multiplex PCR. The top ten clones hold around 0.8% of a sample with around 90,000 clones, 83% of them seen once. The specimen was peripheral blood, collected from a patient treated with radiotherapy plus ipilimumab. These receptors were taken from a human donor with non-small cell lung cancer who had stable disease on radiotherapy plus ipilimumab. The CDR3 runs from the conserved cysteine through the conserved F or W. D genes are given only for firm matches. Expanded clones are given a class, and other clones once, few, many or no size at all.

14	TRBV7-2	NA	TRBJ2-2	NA	TGTGCCAGCAGCTTATTACCGACCACCGGGGAGCTGTTTTTT	CASSLLPTTGELFF
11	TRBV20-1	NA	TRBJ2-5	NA	TGCAGTGAAGGGAAACAAGAGACCCAGTACTTC	CSEGKQETQYF
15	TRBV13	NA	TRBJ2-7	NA	TGTGCCAGCAGCTCAGGGGCCACCCTCAGCGGCGAGCAGTACTTC	CASSSGATLSGEQYF
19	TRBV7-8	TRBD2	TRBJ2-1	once	TGTGCCAGCAGTTTCCCGACTAGCGGGGGGTCTAGCTCCTACAATGAGCAGTTCTTC	CASSFPTSGGSSSYNEQFF
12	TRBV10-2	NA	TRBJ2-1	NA	TGCGCCAGTACTGACTTATACAATGAGCAGTTCTTC	CASTDLYNEQFF
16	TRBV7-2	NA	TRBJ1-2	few	TGTGCCAGCAGCTTAGATCGGGGAGCGAGCGGAGGCGGCTACACCTTC	CASSLDRGASGGGYTF
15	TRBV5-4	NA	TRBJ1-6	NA	TGTGCCAGCAGCTTACGGGGCGGTTCGAATTCACCCCTCCACTTT	CASSLRGGSNSPLHF
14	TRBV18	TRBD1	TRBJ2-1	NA	TGTGCCAGCCTTCGGGCAGGGGGCTTTGATGAGCAGTTCTTC	CASLRAGGFDEQFF
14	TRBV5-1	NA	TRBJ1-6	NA	TGCGCCAGCAGCTATCAGTCGGAAAATTCACCCCTCCACTTT	CASSYQSENSPLHF
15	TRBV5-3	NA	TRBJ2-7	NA	TGTGCCAGCAGTACTTTAGGGGGATTATCCTACGAGCAGTACTTC	CASSTLGGLSYEQYF
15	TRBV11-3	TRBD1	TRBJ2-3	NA	TGTGCCAGCAGTTCAGGGGGTCTTCATTCAGATACGCAGTATTTT	CASSSGGLHSDTQYF
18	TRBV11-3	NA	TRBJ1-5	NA	TGTGCCAGCAGCAGAGACACAGGGCGCGGGAGGTGCAATCAGCCCCAGCATTTT	CASSRDTGRGRCNQPQHF
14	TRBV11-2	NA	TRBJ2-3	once	TGTGCCAGCAGCTTAAGGGGGGGGGCAGATACGCAGTATTTT	CASSLRGGADTQYF
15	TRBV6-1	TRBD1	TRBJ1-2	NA	TGTGCCAGCAGTGAGGGCAGGGGGCACGACTATGGCTACACCTTC	CASSEGRGHDYGYTF
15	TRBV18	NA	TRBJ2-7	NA	TGTGCCAGCTCACCACCGGGACAAGGTTTTTACGAGCAGTACTTC	CASSPPGQGFYEQYF
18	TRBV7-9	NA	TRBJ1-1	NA	TGTGCCAGCAGCTCTTTTGGATCCGAGGACAGCGGGGGGACTGAAGCTTTCTTT	CASSSFGSEDSGGTEAFF
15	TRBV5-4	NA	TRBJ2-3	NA	TGTGCCAGCAGCTTGGGCGGGAAGGGCACAGATACGCAGTATTTT	CASSLGGKGTDTQYF
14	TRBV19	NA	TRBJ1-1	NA	TGTGCCAGTATGAGGGGGGCGGCTGGAGGTTCAGCTTTCTTT	CASMRGAAGGSAFF
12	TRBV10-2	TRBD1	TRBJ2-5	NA	TGCGCCAGCGGACAGGACCAAGAGACCCAGTACTTC	CASGQDQETQYF
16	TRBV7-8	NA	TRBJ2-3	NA	TGTGCCAGCAGCTTAATAGGGGGACGGGGCACAGATACGCAGTATTTT	CASSLIGGRGTDTQYF
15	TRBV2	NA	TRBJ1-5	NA	TGTGCCAGCAGTGAGGAAGGGGGGGGAAGTCAGCCCCAGCATTTT	CASSEEGGGSQPQHF
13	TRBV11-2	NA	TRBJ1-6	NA	TGTGCCAGCAGCTTAGATCGCAATTCACCCCTCCACTTT	CASSLDRNSPLHF
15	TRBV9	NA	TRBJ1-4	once	TGTGCCAGCAGCGCGAGGGGTGTCCTGCATGAAAAACTGTTTTTT	CASSARGVLHEKLFF
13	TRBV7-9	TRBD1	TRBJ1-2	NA	TGTGCCAGCAGCTTCCCAGGGGGCGATGGCTACACCTTC	CASSFPGGDGYTF
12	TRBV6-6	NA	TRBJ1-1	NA	TGTGCCAGCAAGAGCAGGAACACTGAAGCTTTCTTT	CASKSRNTEAFF
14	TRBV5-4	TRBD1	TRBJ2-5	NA	TGTGCCAGCAGCCCCGGACAGGGGAGAGAGACCCAGTACTTC	CASSPGQGRETQYF
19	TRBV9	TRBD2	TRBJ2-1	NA	TGTGCCAGCAGCGTAGGAGGGGTTGCTAGCGGGAGGCGGAGCAGTGAGCAGTTCTTC	CASSVGGVASGRRSSEQFF
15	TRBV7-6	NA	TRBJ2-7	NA	TGTGCCAGCAGCTTATTCCAGGGAGGTGGCTACGAGCAGTACTTC	CASSLFQGGGYEQYF
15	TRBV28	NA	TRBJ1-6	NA	TGTGCCAGCAGTTTATTTTCGGGAGCTAATTCACCCCTCCACTTT	CASSLFSGANSPLHF